This T cell receptor beta chain was captured in a study of blood T cell repertoires in COVID-19. Overall study context: Whether acute or convalescent, the COVID-19 samples came from the United States, Italy and Spain. T cells, B-cell-depleted T cells, or PBMCs supplied cDNA or gDNA.

Authors' methods: Nucleated cell number was recorded as an estimate derived from reference gene primer amplification. This table comes from immunoSEQ multiplex PCR, and its TCRdb copy is limited to in-frame clones, with some not included. That table is the source of V, J and clone size, and D and trimming were worked out from the DNA. The profile shows 150,000 to 200,000 clones, 90% of them singletons. This TCR was sampled from a man aged 60 to 75 with active or convalescent COVID-19. Sequencing was carried out using peripheral blood.

The CDR3 protein is CASSYLGGTYEQYF. The DNA for the CDR3 is TGTGCCAGCAGTTACCTGGGGGGAACCTACGAGCAGTACTTC. V usage is TRBV6-5 and J usage is TRBJ2-7, with a weak D call TRBD2 (6 bases). Germline V lookup: CDR1 MNHEY, CDR2 SVGAGI. There are 14 residues in the CDR3. The V gene lost 2 bases and the J gene lost 2 bases, with 10 bases spanning the gap.